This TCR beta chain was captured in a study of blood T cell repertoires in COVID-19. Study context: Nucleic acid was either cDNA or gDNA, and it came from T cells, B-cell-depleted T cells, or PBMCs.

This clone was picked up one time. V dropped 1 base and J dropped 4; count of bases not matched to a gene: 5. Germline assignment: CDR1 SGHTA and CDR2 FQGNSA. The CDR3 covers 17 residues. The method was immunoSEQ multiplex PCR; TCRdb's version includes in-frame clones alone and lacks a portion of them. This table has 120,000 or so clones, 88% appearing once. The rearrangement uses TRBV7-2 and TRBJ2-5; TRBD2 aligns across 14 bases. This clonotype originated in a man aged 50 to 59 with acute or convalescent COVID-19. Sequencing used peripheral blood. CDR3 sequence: CASSLVTSGRARETQYF. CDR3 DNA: TGTGCCAGCAGCTTAGTGACTAGCGGGAGGGCCAGAGAGACCCAGTACTTC. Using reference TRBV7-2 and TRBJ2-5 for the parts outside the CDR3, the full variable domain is GAGVSQSPSNKVTEKGKDVELRCDPISGHTALYWYRQSLGQGLEFLIYFQGNSAPDKSGLPSDRFSAERTGGSVSTLTIQRTQQEDSAVYLCASSLVTSGRARETQYFGPGTRLLVL.